Listed below are T cell receptor beta chains from one sample, sequenced in a study of T cell responses to AZD1222 COVID-19 vaccine. Clones were read by immunoSEQ multiplex PCR, and TCRdb kept only the in-frame ones, dropping some. The sample yields about 120,000 clones, approximately 93% seen once. This specimen was peripheral blood, taken on day 0 of AZD1222 vaccination. The receptors originated from an adult in good health. Both conserved end residues are part of each CDR3. The D gene is left open where the match is weak. Clone sizes are given selectively: once, few, many, or a class where the clone is expanded.

j_gene	v_gene	abundance	len	d_gene	CDR3nt	CDR3aa
TRBJ1-4	TRBV5-1	NA	15	TRBD1	TGCGCCAGCAGCTTGGAAGGGACAGGGCCTGAAAAACTGTTTTTT	CASSLEGTGPEKLFF
TRBJ2-5	TRBV19	NA	14	NA	TGTGCCAGTAGTATACCCTTTCCGGGGGAGACCCAGTACTTC	CASSIPFPGETQYF
TRBJ1-5	TRBV19	few	15	TRBD1	TGTGCCAGTAGTATCGACAGGGGAGGGGGTCAGCCCCAGCATTTT	CASSIDRGGGQPQHF
TRBJ1-1	TRBV5-5	NA	14	NA	TGTGCCAGCAGCTTGGTGGCAGGGTTCACTGAAGCTTTCTTT	CASSLVAGFTEAFF
TRBJ2-5	TRBV30	NA	11	NA	TGTGCCTGGACTAGACAAGAGACCCAGTACTTC	CAWTRQETQYF
TRBJ2-5	TRBV19	NA	14	NA	TGTGCCAGTAGCACTCCCCGGGGCGTAGAGACCCAGTACTTC	CASSTPRGVETQYF
TRBJ1-2	TRBV3-1/TRBV3-2	NA	14	NA	TGTGCCAGCAGCCAAGTACAGGGCGTCTATGGCTACACCTTC	CASSQVQGVYGYTF
TRBJ2-7	TRBV28	few	12	NA	TGTGCCAGCAGCCCCGACTTCTACGAGCAGTACTTC	CASSPDFYEQYF
TRBJ1-3	TRBV7-2	NA	14	NA	TGTGCCAGCAGCCCCACGTTGTCTGGAAACACCATATATTTT	CASSPTLSGNTIYF
TRBJ1-5	TRBV19	NA	16	NA	TGTGCCAGTAGTATAGATCAGCAGGTCGGCAATCAGCCCCAGCATTTT	CASSIDQQVGNQPQHF
TRBJ2-7	TRBV19	NA	14	NA	TGTGCCAGTAGTACCCTTCGGGACAACTACGAGCAGTACTTC	CASSTLRDNYEQYF
TRBJ2-7	TRBV11-2	NA	13	NA	TGTGCCAGTAAACCGGGGGGCATCTACGAGCAGTACTTC	CASKPGGIYEQYF
TRBJ2-1	TRBV7-8	NA	15	NA	TGTGCCAGCAGCTTAGCCCTCGACCGGTACAATGAGCAGTTCTTC	CASSLALDRYNEQFF
TRBJ1-1	TRBV27	NA	15	NA	TGTGCCAGCAGTTTATCGGGAGGAGGGGCCACTGAAGCTTTCTTT	CASSLSGGGATEAFF
TRBJ2-5	TRBV4-1	NA	14	NA	TGCGCCAGCAGCCAAGTTCAGGGCCGCGAGACCCAGTACTTC	CASSQVQGRETQYF
TRBJ1-2	TRBV6-5	once	16	TRBD1	TGTGCCAGCAGTTATCGTCCGGGACAGGGGAGAGGGGGCTACACCTTC	CASSYRPGQGRGGYTF
TRBJ2-7	TRBV27	NA	15	TRBD1	TGTGCCAGCAGTTTATCGACAGGGGGCGGCTACGAGCAGTACTTC	CASSLSTGGGYEQYF
TRBJ2-7	TRBV7-8	NA	14	TRBD1	TGTGCCAGCAGCCGAGGGACAGCCTTCTACGAGCAGTACTTC	CASSRGTAFYEQYF
TRBJ1-1	TRBV5-6	NA	15	TRBD1	TGTGCCAGCAGCTCAGGGGGGGAGATGAACACTGAAGCTTTCTTT	CASSSGGEMNTEAFF
TRBJ2-1	TRBV6-1	once	15	NA	TGTGCCAGTACATCGGGCGCGGGCCGGTCCAATGAGCAGTTCTTC	CASTSGAGRSNEQFF
TRBJ2-1	TRBV20-1	NA	10	TRBD2	TGCAGTGCTATAAGCGGGAGACGCCTCTTC	CSAISGRRLF
TRBJ2-5	TRBV11-2	NA	15	TRBD2	TGTGCCAGCAGCTTAGTCGGGGGGACTGAAGAGACCCAGTACTTC	CASSLVGGTEETQYF
TRBJ1-1	TRBV14	NA	13	NA	TGTGCCAGCAGCTTCCTTGGGGGAGCTGAAGCTTTCTTT	CASSFLGGAEAFF
TRBJ2-6	TRBV27	NA	16	NA	TGTGCCAGCAGATTCGACAGCTACTCTGGGGCCAACGTCCTGACTTTC	CASRFDSYSGANVLTF
TRBJ2-1	TRBV28	NA	12	NA	TGTGCCAGCCGCACCGTCGGCAATGAGCAGTTCTTC	CASRTVGNEQFF
TRBJ2-2	TRBV6-1	few	18	TRBD2	TGTGCCAGCAGTGAAATAATGTCGGGACTAGCGCGGACCGGGGAGCTGTTTTTT	CASSEIMSGLARTGELFF
TRBJ2-1	TRBV9	once	17	NA	TGTGCCAGCAGCGTAGGGGGAGAGGTGGGACACTACAATGAGCAGTTCTTC	CASSVGGEVGHYNEQFF
TRBJ2-3	TRBV2	NA	11	NA	TGTGCCAGCACCCCTGGAGATACGCAGTATTTT	CASTPGDTQYF
TRBJ2-5	TRBV14	NA	13	NA	TGTGCCAGCAGCCAAGAGGGGCTCGGGACCCAGTACTTC	CASSQEGLGTQYF
TRBJ2-7	TRBV27	NA	15	NA	TGTGCCAGCAGTTTATTAGGGCAGGGAGGTTACGAGCAGTACTTC	CASSLLGQGGYEQYF
TRBJ2-7	TRBV28	NA	14	TRBD2	TGTGCCAGCAGTCGCGGGACTACTCCCTACGAGCAGTACTTC	CASSRGTTPYEQYF
TRBJ1-1	TRBV11-2	NA	14	TRBD1	TGTGCCAGCAGCCGAGACAGGGGGCGGGCTGAAGCTTTCTTT	CASSRDRGRAEAFF
TRBJ1-2	TRBV12-3/TRBV12-4	NA	12	NA	TGTGCCAGCAGTTTCGGCAGGGCTGGGTACACCTTC	CASSFGRAGYTF
TRBJ1-1	TRBV6-5	NA	12	NA	TGTGCCAGCATCGGACGGTACACTGAAGCTTTCTTT	CASIGRYTEAFF
TRBJ1-1	TRBV28	NA	15	NA	TGTGCCAGCAGGTCCCCAGTGGTTCTGAACACTGAAGCTTTCTTT	CASRSPVVLNTEAFF
TRBJ2-3	TRBV18	NA	15	TRBD2	TGTGCCAGCTCATTTAGCGGGTCCCTCACAGATACGCAGTATTTT	CASSFSGSLTDTQYF
TRBJ2-3	TRBV5-1	NA	18	TRBD2	TGCGCCAGCAGCTTTCCGGGACTAGCGGGAGGAAGGACAGATACGCAGTATTTT	CASSFPGLAGGRTDTQYF
TRBJ2-5	TRBV27	NA	14	NA	TGTGCCAGCAGTTTAAGCGGCGAGGTGGAGACCCAGTACTTC	CASSLSGEVETQYF
TRBJ2-2	TRBV7-6	NA	15	NA	TGTGCCAGCAGCTTAGCGGGAGGCGGGACCGGGGAGCTGTTTTTT	CASSLAGGGTGELFF
TRBJ2-2	TRBV11-2	NA	13	NA	TGTGCCAGCAGGGTTGTAGCAATCGGGGAGCTGTTTTTT	CASRVVAIGELFF
TRBJ1-5	TRBV30	few	12	NA	TGTGCCTGGGGTGGGGGGAGCCAGCCCCAGCATTTT	CAWGGGSQPQHF
TRBJ2-5	TRBV29-1	NA	15	TRBD2	TGCAGCGAATTTACTAGCGGGAGGGCGAGAGAGACCCAGTACTTC	CSEFTSGRARETQYF
TRBJ2-2	TRBV4-2	NA	17	TRBD2	TGTGCCAGCAGCCAAGATCGGGAGGAGTTACCCCCCGGGGAGCTGTTTTTT	CASSQDREELPPGELFF
TRBJ2-5	TRBV7-8	NA	13	TRBD1	TGTGCCAGCAGCACCCGGGACAGGGAGACCCAGTACTTC	CASSTRDRETQYF
TRBJ1-5	TRBV11-2	NA	15	NA	TGTGCCAGCAGCTTATGGGCAGGGCGCAATCAGCCCCAGCATTTT	CASSLWAGRNQPQHF
TRBJ1-4	TRBV6-5	NA	15	NA	TGTGCCAGCACCCTTTGGGGGGCTACTAATGAAAAACTGTTTTTT	CASTLWGATNEKLFF
TRBJ2-1	TRBV20-1	NA	17	TRBD2	TGCAGTGCCAGTTTCATATGGACTAGCGGGGTGTACAATGAGCAGTTCTTC	CSASFIWTSGVYNEQFF
TRBJ1-1	TRBV28	NA	17	TRBD1	TGTGCCAGCAGTTTGAGTGTTGACAGGGGTCTAATAACTGAAGCTTTCTTT	CASSLSVDRGLITEAFF
TRBJ2-6	TRBV6-5	NA	13	NA	TGTACCAGCACCCGGACCGGTCACAACGTCCTGACTTTC	CTSTRTGHNVLTF
TRBJ1-1	TRBV28	NA	10	NA	TGTGCCAGCAGCTCCAGAGAAGCTTTCTTT	CASSSREAFF
TRBJ2-2	TRBV4-1	NA	13	NA	TGCGCCAGCAGCCCGTTATTCACCGGGGAGCTGTTTTTT	CASSPLFTGELFF
TRBJ2-3	TRBV7-9	NA	16	TRBD2	TGTGCCAGCAGCTGGACTAGCGGGAGGGCCACAGATACGCAGTATTTT	CASSWTSGRATDTQYF